Presented here are 19 T cell receptor beta chains from one specimen sequenced in a study of blood T cell repertoires in COVID-19 (TCRdb year 2020). Library construction relied on the immunoSEQ multiplex PCR assay. This is the immuneACCESS table as TCRdb keeps it, with only in-frame sequences that have V and J called. A part of the clones is gone; compared with another copy, unresolved V genes explain less than half, and the rest is unexplained. The sample profile shows some 150,000 clones; approximately 80% of them were found once. Of the sample, about 40% is held by the ten largest clones. Sequencing input: peripheral blood. Receptors were obtained from a human donor in a cohort sampled during active COVID-19.

As to this clone: Within the sample, other DNA sequences also encode this same CDR3. The chain combines TRBV7-2 with TRBJ1-5; 7 bases fit TRBD1. Trimming cost V 5 bases and J 2 bases; bases outside gene matches: 3. CDR3 length: 14 amino acids. The V gene's germline CDR1 is SGHTA and CDR2 FQGNSA. The CDR3 here is CASSLDRGNQPQHF. DNA of the CDR3: TGTGCCAGCAGCCTTGACAGGGGCAATCAGCCCCAGCATTTT. Using reference TRBV7-2 and TRBJ1-5 for the parts outside the CDR3, the full variable domain is GAGVSQSPSNKVTEKGKDVELRCDPISGHTALYWYRQSLGQGLEFLIYFQGNSAPDKSGLPSDRFSAERTGGSVSTLTIQRTQQEDSAVYLCASSLDRGNQPQHFGDGTRLSIL.

This sequence joins TRBV27 and TRBJ1-4, with D perhaps matching TRBD1 (5 bases). The CDR3 runs to 12 residues. Deletions cut 11 bases from V and 8 bases from J, with 15 bases between. Germline V gives CDR1 MNHEY, CDR2 SMNVEV (reference sequence). The CDR3 DNA reads TGTGCCTGGGGGGTGATAGGGGAAAAACTGTTTTTT. It specifies CAWGVIGEKLFF. The complete variable domain, with remaining parts taken from reference TRBV27 and TRBJ1-4, reads EAQVTQNPRYLITVTGKKLTVTCSQNMNHEYMSWYRQDPGLGLRQIYYSMNVEVTDKGDVPEGYKVSRKEKRNFPLILESPSPNQTSLYFCAWGVIGEKLFFGSGTQLSVL.

The chain joins TRBV9 to TRBJ2-3; TRBD1 agrees at 7 bases. The CDR3 has 12 residues. CDR1 is SGDLS and CDR2 is YYNGEE in the germline V gene. Trimming at V came to 4 bases and at J to 7 bases, leaving 3 bases not matched to a gene. CDR3 DNA: TGTGCCAGCAGCCGACAGGGAAATACGCAGTATTTT. It codes for CASSRQGNTQYF.

The CDR3 protein is CASSQTGGTDTQYF. The CDR3 DNA is TGTGCCAGCAGCCAAACAGGGGGCACAGATACGCAGTATTTT. The V gene is TRBV7-7, the J gene TRBJ2-3, with 7 bases that match TRBD1. Germline lookup yields CDR1 SSHAT and CDR2 FNYEAQ (reference sequence). This CDR3 contains 14 residues. V gave up 5 bases and J gave up 1 base; unmatched junction bases: 3.

The chain recombines TRBV5-1 with TRBJ2-2; 8 bases are shared with TRBD1. The CDR3 is 13 amino acids. The J segment lost 10 bases and the V segment lost 5 bases, leaving 7 bases of the junction unmatched. CDR1 and CDR2 (germline): SGHRS, YFSETQ. CDR3 sequence reads: CASSPQGAAELFF. The DNA of the CDR3 is TGCGCCAGCAGTCCTCAGGGGGCCGCGGAGCTGTTTTTT.

The chain combines TRBV4-2 with TRBJ2-7; TRBD2 might be the D (5 bases). This CDR3 spans 14 amino acids. Germline CDR1 reads LGHNA; CDR2 reads YNFKEQ. The germline V and J ends were trimmed by 4 bases and 5 bases, with 15 bases remaining between them. Here the CDR3 reads CASSPGIGVDEQYF. CDR3 nucleotide sequence: TGTGCCAGCAGCCCCGGGATCGGGGTGGACGAGCAGTACTTC.

CDR3 loop: CASSLNRAQVTSYGYTF. The CDR3, as DNA: TGTGCCAGCAGCTTGAATCGCGCACAGGTTACCTCCTATGGCTACACCTTC. J is TRBJ1-2 and V is TRBV7-8; D might be TRBD1 (5 bases). Trimming took off 3 bases at V and 4 bases at J, with 21 bases between the two ends. The CDR3 runs to 17 residues. CDR1 SGHVS and CDR2 FQNEAQ come from the germline V gene.

The rearrangement uses TRBV21-1 and TRBJ2-2; the table gives TRBD1 as D, unverified against the DNA. TRBV21-1 is described as a pseudogene. The CDR3 sequence is 18 residues long. Here the CDR3 DNA reads TGTGCCAGCAGCAAAGCGACAGGAGGAGAGGGTAACACCGGGGAGCTGTTTTTT. Residues: CASSKATGGEGNTGELFF.

This chain uses TRBV5-1 with TRBJ1-3, with 7 bases identical to TRBD1. The CDR3 has 16 residues. Per germline, CDR1 SGHRS and CDR2 YFSETQ. V shed 2 bases and J 0 bases; nucleotides not matched to a gene: 5. The CDR3 loop reads CASSFSGGNSGNTIYF. For the CDR3, the DNA is TGCGCCAGCAGCTTCTCAGGGGGGAACTCTGGAAACACCATATATTTT. Complete variable domain (other parts from reference TRBV5-1 and TRBJ1-3): KAGVTQTPRYLIKTRGQQVTLSCSPISGHRSVSWYQQTPGQGLQFLFEYFSETQRNKGNFPGRFSGRQFSNSRSEMNVSTLELGDSALYLCASSFSGGNSGNTIYFGEGSWLTVV.

This sequence joins TRBV27 and TRBJ2-5; D is unclear. Germline CDR1 MNHEY, CDR2 SMNVEV (reference sequence). The CDR3 consists of 13 residues. V was trimmed by 6 bases and J by 0 bases, leaving 8 bases between them. The DNA for the CDR3 is TGTGCCAGCAGCCCGCGGTACCAAGAGACCCAGTACTTC. Residues: CASSPRYQETQYF.

This CDR3 reads CASSLIGEGGYTF. The CDR3 nucleotides read TGTGCCAGCAGCTTGATAGGGGAGGGAGGCTACACCTTC. The chain combines TRBV5-6 with TRBJ1-2; a weak D match, TRBD1 (5 bases). V was cut by 1 base and J by 8 bases, with 12 bases left in between. Per germline, CDR1 SGHDT and CDR2 YYEEEE. The CDR3 sequence is 13 residues long.

The CDR3 region has the DNA TGTGCCAGCAGCTCGTCTGCGCCAGGAAGAACTGAAGCTTTCTTT. Amino acid sequence: CASSSSAPGRTEAFF. The rearrangement links TRBV7-9 to TRBJ1-1, with D hard to call. The ends were cut back, 4 bases at V and 5 bases at J, with 17 bases in the middle. The CDR3 totals 15 residues. Germline V CDR1 and CDR2: SEHNR, FQNEAQ (reference sequence).

This sequence joins TRBV30 and TRBJ1-1; D uncertain. Per germline, CDR1 GTSNPN and CDR2 SVGIG (reference sequence). Trimming took off 2 bases at V and 2 bases at J, with 12 bases between the two ends. This CDR3 comprises 14 residues. DNA for the CDR3: TGTGCCTGGAGTCCTCCCCTCTTAAACACTGAAGCTTTCTTT. It codes for CAWSPPLLNTEAFF.

The chain employs TRBV29-1 and TRBJ1-2; D might be TRBD1 (6 bases). This CDR3 is built from 11 residues. Germline CDR1 reads SQVTM; CDR2 reads ANQGSEA. V lost 7 bases and J lost 7, with 13 bases in between. CDR3 sequence: CSAHSGAGYTF. In DNA, the CDR3 is TGCAGCGCCCACTCAGGGGCTGGCTACACCTTC.

J is TRBJ2-7 and V is TRBV7-8, with 10 nucleotides matching TRBD1. With V trimmed by 2 bases and J by 1 base, 11 bases remained unmatched. This CDR3 region has 18 residues. Per the germline V gene, CDR1 is SGHVS and CDR2 is FQNEAQ. CDR3 DNA sequence: TGTGCCAGCAGCTTAAGGACTCTTGGGGGACAGGGGTCCTACGAGCAGTACTTC. Translating gives CASSLRTLGGQGSYEQYF.

The V and J genes are TRBV3-1 (or the pseudogene TRBV3-2) and TRBJ1-1; 9 bases are a match to TRBD1. This CDR3 is built from 14 residues. V was pared by 5 bases and J by 6 bases, with 7 bases of the junction left unmatched. The germline CDR1 and CDR2 sequences are LGHDT and YNNKEL (reference sequence). CDR3 nucleotide sequence: TGTGCCAGCAGCTCCCGGGACAGGGAACCTGAAGCTTTCTTT. Translating gives CASSSRDREPEAFF.

The chain has TRBV19 and TRBJ1-2, with TRBD1 as a possible D gene (6 bases). Germline lookup yields CDR1 LNHDA and CDR2 SQIVND (reference sequence). V dropped 7 bases and J dropped 6 bases, with 12 bases sitting between them. This CDR3 region has 12 residues. The DNA of the CDR3 is TGTGCCAGTACCGGGACACCTAATGGCTACACCTTC. This codes for CASTGTPNGYTF.

This chain links TRBV18 with TRBJ2-5; D gene unclear. The CDR3 is 13 residues long. Germline V gives CDR1 KGHSH, CDR2 LQKENI. Trimming took 1 base from V and 1 from J, leaving 4 bases between them. CDR3 DNA sequence: TGTGCCAGCTCACCACGGCCCCAAGAGACCCAGTACTTC. This translates into CASSPRPQETQYF.

The DNA for the CDR3 is TGTGCCAGCAGGATAGACAGGGTATCCTGGGCTTTCTTT. This translates into CASRIDRVSWAFF. The chain employs TRBV6-5 and TRBJ1-1; 7 bases align to TRBD1. The CDR3 is 13 residues long. V dropped 6 bases and J dropped 11; count of bases not matched to a gene: 12. Germline V CDR1 and CDR2: MNHEY, SVGAGI.